The 18 T cell receptor beta chains presented below share a single source sample, sequenced in a study of shared clonotypes between healthy human individuals. Libraries were prepared by immunoSEQ multiplex PCR; TCRdb keeps only in-frame clonotypes and omits some of them. The sample shows just over 2,000,000 clones, roughly 94% of them seen only once. The sample comprised naive CD4+ T cells sorted from blood. Subset meaning: CD45RA+ positively selected. The receptors were sampled from a man younger than 35 in good health.

Note on this clone: Relative to the germline gene, one junction end is altered; a read error may explain this. The chain uses TRBV7-7 and TRBJ2-2; 7 nucleotides align to TRBD2. The CDR3 has 14 residues. CDR1 SSHAT and CDR2 FNYEAQ come from the germline V gene (reference sequence). In DNA, the CDR3 is TGTGCTAGCAGCAGCGGGGCGAACACCGGGGAGCTGTTTTTT. Translated: CASSSGANTGELFF.

A single count supports this clone. The chain couples TRBV12-5 to TRBJ1-1; the D gene is possibly TRBD1 (6 bases). V gave up 1 base and J gave up 5 bases, with 8 bases separating them. Germline V lookup: CDR1 LGHNT, CDR2 FRNRAP. The CDR3 sequence is 13 residues long. Written as DNA, the CDR3 is TGTGCTAGTGGTTTGGAAGGGGGGACTGAAGCTTTCTTT. As protein: CASGLEGGTEAFF.

This chain connects TRBV7-4 to TRBJ2-7; D remains unclear. CDR3 length: 15 residues. V was shortened by 1 base and J by 2 bases, with 12 bases between the two germline ends. Germline V lookup: CDR1 SGHVT, CDR2 SQSDAQ. The CDR3 DNA sequence: TGTGCCAGCAGCTTAGGGCTTTCAAAGACCTACGAGCAGTACTTC. The encoded protein is CASSLGLSKTYEQYF. Filled out from reference TRBV7-4 and TRBJ2-7, the complete variable domain reads GAGVSQSPRYKVAKRGRDVALRCDSISGHVTLYWYRQTLGQGSEVLTYSQSDAQRDKSGRPSGRFSAERPERSVSTLKIQRTEQGDSAVYLCASSLGLSKTYEQYFGPGTRLTVT.

This chain uses TRBV29-1 with TRBJ2-2; weak D call: TRBD2 (6 bases). From germline, CDR1 is SQVTM and CDR2 ANQGSEA. V was cut by 3 bases and J by 5 bases, with 7 bases left in between. The CDR3 covers 12 residues. Here the CDR3 reads CSVEGGTGELFF. In nucleotides, the CDR3 is TGCAGCGTTGAGGGGGGAACCGGGGAGCTGTTTTTT.

In regard to this clone: Its ends do not fully match the called genes, so a read error is possible. The chain couples TRBV7-3 to TRBJ2-7, with 9 bases identical to TRBD1. The germline gives CDR1 SGHTA, CDR2 FQGTGA. The CDR3 loop spans 15 amino acids. CDR3 loop: CASSITGTGSDEQYF. The CDR3 bases are TGTGCCAGCAGCATAACCGGGACAGGGTCGGACGAGCAGTACTTC.

The gene calls are TRBV29-1 and TRBJ2-5; 13 bases match TRBD2. The germline V gene encodes CDR1 SQVTM and CDR2 ANQGSEA. This CDR3 has 15 residues. The J segment lost 2 bases and the V segment lost 6 bases, leaving 6 bases of the junction unmatched. CDR3 amino acids: CSVAGLAGAQETQYF. In DNA, the CDR3 is TGCAGCGTCGCCGGACTAGCGGGAGCTCAAGAGACCCAGTACTTC.

The chain recombines TRBV7-2 with TRBJ1-2; D ambiguous. Germline V gene lookup returns CDR1 SGHTA and CDR2 FQGNSA. The CDR3 contains 14 residues. V lost 1 base and J lost 8, with 14 bases in between. The CDR3 DNA follows: TGTGCCAGCAGCTTAGGCAACGCCCGAGAGGGCTACACCTTC. Protein: CASSLGNAREGYTF. Filled out from reference TRBV7-2 and TRBJ1-2, the complete variable domain reads GAGVSQSPSNKVTEKGKDVELRCDPISGHTALYWYRQSLGQGLEFLIYFQGNSAPDKSGLPSDRFSAERTGGSVSTLTIQRTQQEDSAVYLCASSLGNAREGYTFGSGTRLTVV.

The rearrangement joins TRBV5-4 to TRBJ1-1; tentatively, D is TRBD1 (5 bases). Germline CDR1 SGHNT, CDR2 YYREEE (reference sequence). The CDR3 has 15 residues. V lost 4 bases, J lost 0 bases, and 13 bases lay in between. The CDR3 bases are TGTGCCAGCAGCCCCTCAGGGATTGTGAACACTGAAGCTTTCTTT. Protein product: CASSPSGIVNTEAFF. The whole variable domain, remainder taken from reference TRBV5-4 and TRBJ1-1, is ETGVTQSPTHLIKTRGQQVTLRCSSQSGHNTVSWYQQALGQGPQFIFQYYREEENGRGNFPPRFSGLQFPNYSSELNVNALELDDSALYLCASSPSGIVNTEAFFGQGTRLTVV.

This sequence joins TRBV28 and TRBJ1-2; unclear D gene. The CDR3 is made up of 12 amino acids. Germline V CDR1 and CDR2: MDHEN, SYDVKM. V lost 1 base, J lost 4 bases, and 4 bases lay in between. In DNA, the CDR3 is TGTGCCAGCAGTTTATTCGCCTATGGCTACACCTTC. This translates into CASSLFAYGYTF.

The V call is TRBV28, the J call TRBJ2-3; perhaps D is TRBD1 or TRBD2 (5 bases each). V was clipped by 6 bases and J by 1 base, with 20 bases between them. This CDR3 contains 17 residues. Germline V lookup: CDR1 MDHEN, CDR2 SYDVKM. CDR3 sequence: CASSPGGLGPGTDTQYF. The CDR3, as DNA: TGTGCCAGCAGCCCTGGGGGATTGGGGCCCGGCACAGATACGCAGTATTTT.

This rearrangement joins TRBV28 to TRBJ2-7; tentative D call: TRBD2 (5 bases). Germline-derived CDR1 and CDR2 are MDHEN and SYDVKM. V shed 6 bases and J shed 2 bases, with 11 bases lying between them. The CDR3 length is 13 residues. CDR3 nucleotide sequence: TGTGCCAGCAGCCAAAGGACTCCCTACGAGCAGTACTTC. Translated: CASSQRTPYEQYF.

About this clone: This same CDR3 is encoded by further DNA sequences in the sample. V usage is TRBV10-3 and J usage is TRBJ2-5, with D perhaps given as TRBD1 or TRBD2 (6 bases each). The germline V gene encodes CDR1 ENHRY and CDR2 SYGVKD. This CDR3 is built from 13 residues. Trimming shortened V by 0 bases and J by 7 bases, and 9 bases separated the two germline ends. The CDR3 DNA is TGTGCCATCAGTGAGTCGGAGGGGGGGACCCAGTACTTC. This codes for CAISESEGGTQYF.

The chain links TRBV4-1 to TRBJ1-5; 8 bases match TRBD1. CDR3 length equals 17 residues. Trimming took 4 bases from V and 3 from J; bases not matched to a gene: 11. From germline, CDR1 is MGHRA and CDR2 YSYEKL. CDR3 protein: CASSPNRGTLNNQPQHF. The CDR3 DNA sequence: TGCGCCAGCAGCCCAAACAGGGGGACCCTAAACAATCAGCCCCAGCATTTT.

The chain combines TRBV5-1 with TRBJ2-3, with 7 bases that match TRBD1. Germline V gene lookup returns CDR1 SGHRS and CDR2 YFSETQ. This CDR3 contains 14 residues. Losses at the gene ends were 4 bases for V and 6 bases for J; bases not matched to a gene: 8. The CDR3 loop is CASSPGQVRDTQYF. The CDR3 DNA sequence: TGCGCCAGCAGCCCAGGACAGGTCCGGGATACGCAGTATTTT.

CDR3 protein: CASSPPAGTGSHGNTIYF. CDR3 bases: TGTGCCAGCTCACCACCGGCCGGGACAGGGTCCCATGGAAACACCATATATTTT. The chain carries TRBV18 and TRBJ1-3; 9 nucleotides align to TRBD1. Germline V gene lookup returns CDR1 KGHSH and CDR2 LQKENI. Trimming took 0 bases from V and 3 from J; bases not matched to a gene: 9. CDR3 length equals 18 residues.

The rearrangement uses TRBV27 and TRBJ1-3; D is unclear. Germline loops: CDR1 MNHEY, CDR2 SMNVEV (reference sequence). The CDR3 consists of 13 residues. Trimming took off 5 bases at V and 0 bases at J, with 5 bases between the two ends. In DNA form, the CDR3 reads TGTGCCAGCAGTCAAAACTCTGGAAACACCATATATTTT. It specifies CASSQNSGNTIYF.

The chain links TRBV2 to TRBJ2-7; TRBD2 matches at 12 bases. The CDR3 consists of 15 residues. J was trimmed by 6 bases and V by 3 bases; bases with no gene match: 6. Germline CDR1 is SNHLY and CDR2 is FYNNEI. The CDR3 DNA is TGTGCCAGCAGTGAGAGGCTAGCGGGAGGGGTCGAGCAGTACTTC. Amino acid sequence: CASSERLAGGVEQYF.

This rearrangement joins TRBV4-2 to TRBJ1-4; a possible D gene is TRBD1 (6 bases). The germline gives CDR1 LGHNA, CDR2 YNFKEQ. Trimming pared 0 bases from V and 7 bases from J, leaving 15 bases between. The CDR3 is 16 residues long. The DNA of the CDR3 is TGTGCCAGCAGCCAAGAAGAGGGGGTCGGGAGTGAAAAACTGTTTTTT. Encoded protein: CASSQEEGVGSEKLFF.